Detailed here is one TCR beta chain. J gave up 7 bases and V 0 bases, and 9 bases lay outside the gene matches. The CDR3 has 17 amino acids. Germline assignment: CDR1 SGHNT and CDR2 YYREEE (reference sequence). The record originates from a study of OX40 agonist ivuxolimab in advanced cancers. Whole-study context: An anti-OX40 (CD134) antibody with agonistic activity, ivuxolimab, was administered to patients. The study gave patients intravenous ivuxolimab at 0.01 to 10 mg/kg every 2 weeks. There were three patients with partial responses, one having hepatocellular carcinoma and two cutaneous melanoma.

Assay: immunoSEQ multiplex PCR; the TCRdb copy retains only in-frame clones and omits some. This sample carries over 95,000 clones, roughly 89% of them seen once, and the ten largest clones take around 0.85%. The input for sequencing was CD4+ or CD8+ T cells sorted from blood, taken in a trial of the OX40 agonist ivuxolimab. This sequence was found in an adult with an advanced solid tumor such as melanoma, head and neck, liver or kidney cancer. This chain joins TRBV5-4 and TRBJ2-3; TRBD2 matches at 12 bases. CDR3 amino acids: CASSLALAGGMIHTQYF. The CDR3 DNA follows: TGTGCCAGCAGCTTGGCACTAGCGGGGGGCATGATCCATACGCAGTATTTT. The variable domain in full, completed from reference TRBV5-4 and TRBJ2-3, reads ETGVTQSPTHLIKTRGQQVTLRCSSQSGHNTVSWYQQALGQGPQFIFQYYREEENGRGNFPPRFSGLQFPNYSSELNVNALELDDSALYLCASSLALAGGMIHTQYFGPGTRLTVL.